This T cell receptor beta chain was retrieved from a study of blood T cells in healthy people across ages. Whole-study findings and limits: TCR beta diversity per million T cells fell roughly linearly with age.

This CDR3 is built from 14 residues. Germline V gene sequence: CDR1 MNHEY, CDR2 SMNVEV (reference sequence). Turning to this clonotype: Its antigen remains unknown. Its ends do not fully match the called genes, so a read error is possible.

Through a sample-barcoded 5' primer and a J-beta primer mix, a second PCR was run for roughly 6 to 12 cycles. TCRdb redid the calling of the 5' RACE reads with MiXCR, one entry per CDR3 protein. The sample contains 1.5 million to 2 million distinct CDR3 sequences, roughly 32% of which appear only once. This receptor was taken from a young woman in good health. The chain has TRBV27 and TRBJ1-2; D remains ambiguous. The sample taken for sequencing was blood. CDR3 amino acids: CASSFGTVDYGHTF. CDR3 nucleotides: TGTGCCAGCAGTTTTGGTACGGTAGATTATGGCCACACCTTC.